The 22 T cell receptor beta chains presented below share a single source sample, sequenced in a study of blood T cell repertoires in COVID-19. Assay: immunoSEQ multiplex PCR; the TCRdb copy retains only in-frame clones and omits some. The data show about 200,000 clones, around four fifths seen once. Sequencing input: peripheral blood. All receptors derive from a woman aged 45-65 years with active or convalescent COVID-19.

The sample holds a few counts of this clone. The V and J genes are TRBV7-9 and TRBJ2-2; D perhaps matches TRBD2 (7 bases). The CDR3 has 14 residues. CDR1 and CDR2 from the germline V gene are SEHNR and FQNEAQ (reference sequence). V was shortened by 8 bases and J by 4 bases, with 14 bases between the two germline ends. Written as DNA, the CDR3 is TGTGCCAGCGTTCCGGGGGGCAGCACCGGGGAGCTGTTTTTT. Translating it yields CASVPGGSTGELFF.

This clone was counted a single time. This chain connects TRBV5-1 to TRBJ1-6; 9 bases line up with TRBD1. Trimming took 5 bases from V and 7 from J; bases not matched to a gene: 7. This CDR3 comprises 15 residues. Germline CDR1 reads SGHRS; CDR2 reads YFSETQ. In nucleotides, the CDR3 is TGCGCCAGCAGACCCGGGACAGGGAACAATTCACCCCTCCACTTT. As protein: CASRPGTGNNSPLHF.

As DNA, the CDR3 is TGTGCCAGCAGCTTACGGCGGGATCCCTACAATGAGCAGTTCTTC. It codes for CASSLRRDPYNEQFF. The rearrangement uses TRBV11-2 and TRBJ2-1; TRBD2 might be the D (6 bases). Germline lookup yields CDR1 SGHAT and CDR2 FQNNGV. The CDR3 contains 15 residues. V lost 2 bases and J lost 2, with 10 bases in between.

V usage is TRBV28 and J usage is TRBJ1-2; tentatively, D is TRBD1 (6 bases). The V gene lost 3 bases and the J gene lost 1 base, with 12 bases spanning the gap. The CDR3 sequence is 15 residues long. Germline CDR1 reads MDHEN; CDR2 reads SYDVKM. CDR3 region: CASSFPDSNNYGYTF. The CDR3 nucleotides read TGTGCCAGCAGTTTCCCGGACAGCAATAACTATGGCTACACCTTC.

In DNA, the CDR3 is TGTGCCAGGCAGAACAGGGGCAGGATGTGGTCCACTGAAGCTTTCTTT. It is translated as CARQNRGRMWSTEAFF. The genes are TRBV14 and TRBJ1-1, with 7 nucleotides matching TRBD1. Trimming removed 9 bases from V and 4 bases from J; junction bases left unmatched: 17. Germline lookup yields CDR1 SGHDN and CDR2 FVKESK. The CDR3 has 16 amino acids.

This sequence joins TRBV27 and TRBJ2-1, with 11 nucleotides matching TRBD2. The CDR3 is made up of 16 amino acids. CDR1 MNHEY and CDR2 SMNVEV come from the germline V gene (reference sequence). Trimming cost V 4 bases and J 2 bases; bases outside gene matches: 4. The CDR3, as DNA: TGTGCCAGCAGTTCCGTAGCGGGGGGGCCCTACAATGAGCAGTTCTTC. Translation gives CASSSVAGGPYNEQFF.

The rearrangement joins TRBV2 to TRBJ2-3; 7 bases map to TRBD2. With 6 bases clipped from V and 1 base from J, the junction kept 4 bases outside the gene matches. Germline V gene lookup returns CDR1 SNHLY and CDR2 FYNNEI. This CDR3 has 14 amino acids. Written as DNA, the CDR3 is TGTGCCAGCAGAGTTAGCGGGCGCACAGATACGCAGTATTTT. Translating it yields CASRVSGRTDTQYF. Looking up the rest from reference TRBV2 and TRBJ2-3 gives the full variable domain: EPEVTQTPSHQVTQMGQEVILRCVPISNHLYFYWYRQILGQKVEFLVSFYNNEISEKSEIFDDQFSVERPDGSNFTLKIRSTKLEDSAMYFCASRVSGRTDTQYFGPGTRLTVL.

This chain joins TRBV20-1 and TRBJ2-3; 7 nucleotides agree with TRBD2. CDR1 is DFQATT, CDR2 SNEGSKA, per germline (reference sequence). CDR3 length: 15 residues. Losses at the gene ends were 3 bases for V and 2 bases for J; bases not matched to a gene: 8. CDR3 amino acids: CSASPPAGNTDTQYF. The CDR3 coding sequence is TGCAGTGCTAGTCCACCAGCGGGGAACACAGATACGCAGTATTTT.

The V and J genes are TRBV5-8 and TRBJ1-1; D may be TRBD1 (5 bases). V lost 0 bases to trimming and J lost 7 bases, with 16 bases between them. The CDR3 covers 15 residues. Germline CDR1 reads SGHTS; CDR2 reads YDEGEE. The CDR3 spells CASSLGRTGGNEAFF. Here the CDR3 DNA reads TGTGCCAGCAGCTTGGGCCGGACCGGGGGGAATGAAGCTTTCTTT.

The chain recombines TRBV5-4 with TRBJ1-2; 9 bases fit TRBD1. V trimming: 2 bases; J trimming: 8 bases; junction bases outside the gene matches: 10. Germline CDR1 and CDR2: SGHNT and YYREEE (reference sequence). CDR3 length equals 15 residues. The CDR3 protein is CASSFPTGTGSGYTF. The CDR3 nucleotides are TGTGCCAGCAGCTTCCCTACCGGGACAGGGTCAGGCTACACCTTC.

The CDR3 reads CASSIPTGKGEKLFF. DNA of the CDR3: TGTGCCAGTAGTATCCCGACAGGGAAGGGTGAAAAACTGTTTTTT. V is TRBV19 and J is TRBJ1-4; 7 bases map to TRBD1. Germline V gene data show CDR1 as LNHDA and CDR2 as SQIVND (reference sequence). Trimming at V came to 3 bases and at J to 7 bases, leaving 8 bases not matched to a gene. The CDR3 is 15 amino acids.

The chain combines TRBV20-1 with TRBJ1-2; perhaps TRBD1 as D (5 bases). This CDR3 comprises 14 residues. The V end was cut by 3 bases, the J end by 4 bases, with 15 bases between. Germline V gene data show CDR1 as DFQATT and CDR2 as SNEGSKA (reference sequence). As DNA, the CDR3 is TGCAGTGCTAGTATCGGGACTCGCGCCTATGGCTACACCTTC. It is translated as CSASIGTRAYGYTF.

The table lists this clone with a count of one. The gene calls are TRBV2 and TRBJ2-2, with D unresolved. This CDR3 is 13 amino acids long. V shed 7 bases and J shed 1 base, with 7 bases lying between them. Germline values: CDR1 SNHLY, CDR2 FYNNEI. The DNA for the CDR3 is TGTGCCAGCAACAGACAGAACACCGGGGAGCTGTTTTTT. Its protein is CASNRQNTGELFF.

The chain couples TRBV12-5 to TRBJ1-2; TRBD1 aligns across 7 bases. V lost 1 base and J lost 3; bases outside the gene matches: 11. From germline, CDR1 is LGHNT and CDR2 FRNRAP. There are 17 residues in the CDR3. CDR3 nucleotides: TGTGCTAGTGGTTTGGGACCTATCGGGACAGATTACTATGGCTACACCTTC. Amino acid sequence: CASGLGPIGTDYYGYTF.

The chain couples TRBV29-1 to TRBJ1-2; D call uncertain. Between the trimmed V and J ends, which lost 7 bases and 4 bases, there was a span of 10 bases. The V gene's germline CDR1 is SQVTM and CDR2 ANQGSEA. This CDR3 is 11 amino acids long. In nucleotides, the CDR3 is TGCAGCGCCCCCCGAGGCTATGGCTACACCTTC. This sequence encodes CSAPRGYGYTF.

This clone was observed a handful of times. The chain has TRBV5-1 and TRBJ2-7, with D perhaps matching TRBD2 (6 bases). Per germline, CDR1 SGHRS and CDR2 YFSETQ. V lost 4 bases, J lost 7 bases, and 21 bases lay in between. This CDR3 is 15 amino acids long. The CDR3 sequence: CASSAGAGSLIEQYF. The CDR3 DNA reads TGCGCCAGCAGCGCAGGTGCGGGGTCCCTTATAGAGCAGTACTTC.

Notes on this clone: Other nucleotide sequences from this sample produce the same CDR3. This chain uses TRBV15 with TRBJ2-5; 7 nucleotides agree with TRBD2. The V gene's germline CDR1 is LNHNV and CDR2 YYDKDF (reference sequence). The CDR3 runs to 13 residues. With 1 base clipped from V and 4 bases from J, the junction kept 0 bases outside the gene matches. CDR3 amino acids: CATSRGGGETQYF. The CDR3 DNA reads TGTGCCACCAGCAGAGGGGGGGGAGAGACCCAGTACTTC.

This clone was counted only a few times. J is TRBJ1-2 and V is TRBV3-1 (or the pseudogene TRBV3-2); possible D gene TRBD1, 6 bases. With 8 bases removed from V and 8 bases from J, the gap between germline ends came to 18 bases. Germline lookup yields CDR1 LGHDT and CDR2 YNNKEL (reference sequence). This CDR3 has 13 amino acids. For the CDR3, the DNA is TGTGCCAGCCAGGACAGTGCACTACTAGGCTACACCTTC. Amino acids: CASQDSALLGYTF.

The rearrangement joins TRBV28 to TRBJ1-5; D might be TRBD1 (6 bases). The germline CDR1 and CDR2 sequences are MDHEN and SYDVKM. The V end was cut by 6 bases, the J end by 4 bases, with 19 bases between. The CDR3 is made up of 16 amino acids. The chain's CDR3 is CASRLGARSSNQPQHF. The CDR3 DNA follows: TGTGCCAGCAGGTTGGGGGCCAGATCCTCAAATCAGCCCCAGCATTTT.

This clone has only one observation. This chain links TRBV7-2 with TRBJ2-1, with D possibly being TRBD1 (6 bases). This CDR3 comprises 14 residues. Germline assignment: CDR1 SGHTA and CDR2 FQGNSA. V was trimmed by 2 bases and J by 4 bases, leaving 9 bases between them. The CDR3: CASSLRGTYNEQFF. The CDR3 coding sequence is TGTGCCAGCAGCTTAAGGGGGACGTACAATGAGCAGTTCTTC.

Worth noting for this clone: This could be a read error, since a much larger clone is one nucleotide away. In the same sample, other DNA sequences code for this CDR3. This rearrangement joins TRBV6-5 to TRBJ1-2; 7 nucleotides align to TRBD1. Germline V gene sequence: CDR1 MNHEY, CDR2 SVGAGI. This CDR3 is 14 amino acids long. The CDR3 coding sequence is TGTGCCAGCAGTTACCAGGGGGGATCGGATGGCTACACCTTT. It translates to CASSYQGGSDGYTF.

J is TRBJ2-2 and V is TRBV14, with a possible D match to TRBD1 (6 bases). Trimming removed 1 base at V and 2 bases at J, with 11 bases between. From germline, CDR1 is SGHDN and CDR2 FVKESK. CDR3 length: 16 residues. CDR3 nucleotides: TGTGCCAGCAGCCAAGCCCGGACAGCTAACACCGGGGAGCTGTTTTTT. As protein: CASSQARTANTGELFF.